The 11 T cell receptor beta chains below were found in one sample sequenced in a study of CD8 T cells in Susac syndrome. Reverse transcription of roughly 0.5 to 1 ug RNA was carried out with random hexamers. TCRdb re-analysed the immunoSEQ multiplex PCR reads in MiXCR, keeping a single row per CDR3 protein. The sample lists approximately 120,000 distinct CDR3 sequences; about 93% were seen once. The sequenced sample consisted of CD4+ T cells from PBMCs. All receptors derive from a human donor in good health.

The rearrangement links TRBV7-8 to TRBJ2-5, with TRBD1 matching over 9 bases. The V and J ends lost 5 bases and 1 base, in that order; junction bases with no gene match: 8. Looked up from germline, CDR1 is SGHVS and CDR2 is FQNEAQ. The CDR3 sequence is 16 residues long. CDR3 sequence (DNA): TGTGCCAGCAGCCGGGACAGGGTGGTCCCCCAAGAGACCCAGTACTTC. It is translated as CASSRDRVVPQETQYF.

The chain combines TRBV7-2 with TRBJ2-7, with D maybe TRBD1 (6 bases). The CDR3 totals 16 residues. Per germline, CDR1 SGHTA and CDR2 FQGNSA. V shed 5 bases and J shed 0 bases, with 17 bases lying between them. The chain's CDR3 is CASSPAGQGSSYEQYF. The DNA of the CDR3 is TGTGCCAGCAGCCCTGCCGGGCAGGGGAGCTCCTACGAGCAGTACTTC.

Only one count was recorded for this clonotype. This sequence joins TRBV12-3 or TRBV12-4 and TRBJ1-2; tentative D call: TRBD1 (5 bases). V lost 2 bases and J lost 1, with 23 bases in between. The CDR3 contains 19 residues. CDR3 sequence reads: CASSLSGVPRQGGNYGYTF. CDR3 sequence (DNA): TGTGCCAGCAGTTTATCAGGTGTTCCAAGGCAGGGCGGTAACTATGGCTACACCTTC.

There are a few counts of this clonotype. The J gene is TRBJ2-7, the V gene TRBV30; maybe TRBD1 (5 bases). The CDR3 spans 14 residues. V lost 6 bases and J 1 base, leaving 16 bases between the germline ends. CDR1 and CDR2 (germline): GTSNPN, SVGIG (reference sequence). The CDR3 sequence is CACLQKGFSYEQYF. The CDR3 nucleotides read TGTGCCTGCCTTCAGAAGGGGTTTTCCTACGAGCAGTACTTC.

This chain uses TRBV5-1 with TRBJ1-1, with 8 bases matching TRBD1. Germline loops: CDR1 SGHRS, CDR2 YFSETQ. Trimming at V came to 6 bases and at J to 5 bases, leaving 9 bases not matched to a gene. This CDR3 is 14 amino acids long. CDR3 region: CASTRQGSGTEAFF. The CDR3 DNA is TGCGCCAGCACCCGACAGGGGTCCGGTACTGAAGCTTTCTTT.

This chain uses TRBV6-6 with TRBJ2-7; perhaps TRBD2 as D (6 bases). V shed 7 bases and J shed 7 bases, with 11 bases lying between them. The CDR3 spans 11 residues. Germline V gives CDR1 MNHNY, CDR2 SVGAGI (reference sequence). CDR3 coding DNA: TGTGCCAGCACCATGGGGGGAGAGCAGTACTTC. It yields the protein CASTMGGEQYF.

The CDR3 protein is CASSHGAPNTGELFF. The CDR3 DNA is TGCGCCAGCAGCCACGGGGCCCCGAACACCGGGGAGCTGTTTTTT. The rearrangement links TRBV5-1 to TRBJ2-2, with D perhaps being TRBD1 or TRBD2 (5 bases each). V was cut by 4 bases and J by 0 bases, with 10 bases left in between. This CDR3 is built from 15 residues. Germline V lookup: CDR1 SGHRS, CDR2 YFSETQ.

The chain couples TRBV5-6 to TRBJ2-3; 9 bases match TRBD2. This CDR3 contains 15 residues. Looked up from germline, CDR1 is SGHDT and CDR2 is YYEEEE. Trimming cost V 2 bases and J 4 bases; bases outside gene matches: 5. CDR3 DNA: TGTGCCAGCAGCTTTGATAGCGGGGGATCAGATACGCAGTATTTT. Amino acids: CASSFDSGGSDTQYF.

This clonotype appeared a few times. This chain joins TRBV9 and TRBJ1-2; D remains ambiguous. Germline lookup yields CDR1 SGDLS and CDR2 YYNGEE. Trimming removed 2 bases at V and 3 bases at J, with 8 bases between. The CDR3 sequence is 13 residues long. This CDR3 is CASSVGSDYGYTF. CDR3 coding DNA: TGTGCCAGCAGCGTCGGATCCGACTATGGCTACACCTTC.

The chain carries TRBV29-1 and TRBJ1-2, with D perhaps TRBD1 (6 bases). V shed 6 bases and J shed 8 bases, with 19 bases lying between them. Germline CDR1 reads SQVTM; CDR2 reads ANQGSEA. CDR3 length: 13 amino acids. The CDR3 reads CSVAAGADGGYTF. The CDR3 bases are TGCAGCGTCGCCGCGGGGGCGGATGGAGGCTACACCTTC.

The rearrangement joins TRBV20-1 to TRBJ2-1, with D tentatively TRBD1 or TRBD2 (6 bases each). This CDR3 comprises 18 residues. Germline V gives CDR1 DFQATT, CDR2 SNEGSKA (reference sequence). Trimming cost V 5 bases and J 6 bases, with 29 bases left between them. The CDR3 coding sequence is TGCAGTGCTGGTCGCGTTGTACAGGGCGGGGCTCCCCTCAATGAGCAGTTCTTC. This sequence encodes CSAGRVVQGGAPLNEQFF.